This T cell receptor (beta chain) was documented in a study of blood T cell repertoires in COVID-19. The germline gives CDR1 MNHEY, CDR2 SMNVEV (reference sequence). The length of the CDR3 is 14 residues. V shed 7 bases and J shed 0 bases, with 9 bases lying between them. Profiling relied on immunoSEQ multiplex PCR, and the TCRdb table lists in-frame clones only, not all of them. The sample has about 380,000 clones; more than 85% are singletons. The rearrangement joins TRBV27 to TRBJ1-4, with D possibly TRBD1 on 5 matching bases. Sequencing input: PBMCs or T cells enriched from blood (not recorded which). The TCR was taken from a woman under 40 who had recovered from COVID-19. Here the CDR3 DNA reads TGTGCCAGCACGGGGGGTGCAACTAATGAAAAACTGTTTTTT. Encoded protein: CASTGGATNEKLFF.